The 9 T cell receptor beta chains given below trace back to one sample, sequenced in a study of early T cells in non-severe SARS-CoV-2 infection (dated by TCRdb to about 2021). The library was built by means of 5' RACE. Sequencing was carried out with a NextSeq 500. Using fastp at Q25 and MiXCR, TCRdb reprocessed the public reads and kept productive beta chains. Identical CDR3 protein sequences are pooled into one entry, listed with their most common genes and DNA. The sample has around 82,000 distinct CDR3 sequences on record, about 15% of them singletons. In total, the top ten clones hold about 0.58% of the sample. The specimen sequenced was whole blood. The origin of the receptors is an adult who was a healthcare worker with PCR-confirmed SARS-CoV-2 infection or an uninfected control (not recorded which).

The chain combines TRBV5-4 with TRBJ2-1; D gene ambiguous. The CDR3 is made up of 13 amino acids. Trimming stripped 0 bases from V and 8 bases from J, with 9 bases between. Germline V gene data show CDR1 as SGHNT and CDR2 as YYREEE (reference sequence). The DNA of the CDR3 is TGTGCCAGCAGCTTGGCGCGCATCCATGAGCAGTTCTTC. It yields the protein CASSLARIHEQFF.

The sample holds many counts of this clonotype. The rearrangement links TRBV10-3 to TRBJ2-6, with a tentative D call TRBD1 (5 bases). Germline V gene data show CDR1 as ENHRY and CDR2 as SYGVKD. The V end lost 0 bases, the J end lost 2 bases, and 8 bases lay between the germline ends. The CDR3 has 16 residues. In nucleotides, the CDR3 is TGTGCCATCAGTGAGTCAATCAGGGCTGGGGCCAACGTCCTGACTTTC. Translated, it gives CAISESIRAGANVLTF.

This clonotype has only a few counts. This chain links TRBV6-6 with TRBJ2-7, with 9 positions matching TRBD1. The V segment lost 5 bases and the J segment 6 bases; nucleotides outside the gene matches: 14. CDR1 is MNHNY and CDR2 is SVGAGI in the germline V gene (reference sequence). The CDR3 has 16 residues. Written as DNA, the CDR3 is TGTGCCAGCAGTAACAAACAGGGGGCGCGGAGTCCCGAGCAGTACGTC. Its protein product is CASSNKQGARSPEQYV.

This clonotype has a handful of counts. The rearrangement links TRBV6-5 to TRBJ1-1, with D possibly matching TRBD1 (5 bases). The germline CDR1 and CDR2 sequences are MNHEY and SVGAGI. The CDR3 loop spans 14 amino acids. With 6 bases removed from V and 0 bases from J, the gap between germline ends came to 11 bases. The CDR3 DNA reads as TGTGCCAGCAGAAGGACAAGCATGAACACTGAAGCTTTCTTT. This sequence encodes CASRRTSMNTEAFF.

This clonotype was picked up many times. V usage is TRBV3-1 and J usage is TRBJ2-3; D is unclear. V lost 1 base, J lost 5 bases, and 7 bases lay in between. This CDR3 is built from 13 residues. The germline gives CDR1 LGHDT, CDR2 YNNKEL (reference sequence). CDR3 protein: CASSQVYKDTQYF. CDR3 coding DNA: TGTGCCAGCAGCCAAGTATATAAAGATACGCAGTATTTT.

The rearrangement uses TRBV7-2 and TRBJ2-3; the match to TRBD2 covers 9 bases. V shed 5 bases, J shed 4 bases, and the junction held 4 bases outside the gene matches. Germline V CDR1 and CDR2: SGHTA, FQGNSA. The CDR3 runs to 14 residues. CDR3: CASSGGGAADTQYF. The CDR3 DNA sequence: TGTGCCAGCAGCGGCGGGGGGGCGGCAGATACGCAGTATTTT.

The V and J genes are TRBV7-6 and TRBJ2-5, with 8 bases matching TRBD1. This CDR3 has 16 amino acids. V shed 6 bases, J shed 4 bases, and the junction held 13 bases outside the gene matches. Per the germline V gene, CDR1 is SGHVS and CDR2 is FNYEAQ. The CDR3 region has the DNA TGTGCCAGCAGTGCTCTAATCGGACAGGGCGGAGAGACCCAGTACTTC. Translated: CASSALIGQGGETQYF.

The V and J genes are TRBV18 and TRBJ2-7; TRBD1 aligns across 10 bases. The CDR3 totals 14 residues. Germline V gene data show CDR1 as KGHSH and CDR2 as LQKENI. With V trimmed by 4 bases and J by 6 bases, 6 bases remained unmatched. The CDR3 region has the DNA TGTGCCAGCTCACTAACCGGGACAGGGGCCGAGCAGTACGTC. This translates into CASSLTGTGAEQYV.

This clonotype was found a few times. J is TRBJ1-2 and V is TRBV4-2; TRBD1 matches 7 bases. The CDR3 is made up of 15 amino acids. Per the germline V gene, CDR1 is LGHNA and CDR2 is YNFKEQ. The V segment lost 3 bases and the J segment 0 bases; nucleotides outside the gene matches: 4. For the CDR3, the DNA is TGTGCCAGCAGCCATAGGGACAGACCTAACTATGGCTACACCTTC. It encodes CASSHRDRPNYGYTF.